This entry is about one T cell receptor (beta chain). Its specificity is not known. Unique molecular identifier tags were affixed to discrete cDNA molecules. TCRdb recomputed calls from the 5' RACE reads with MiXCR, one row per CDR3 protein. The repertoire includes some 80,000 distinct CDR3 sequences, about 10% of them detected once, and 7% to 9% sits in the top ten. This sample is part of a study of early T cells in non-severe SARS-CoV-2 infection. Study findings and constraints: A preference for anti-spike CD8 responses marked VDJdb matching, which missed private and CD4 specificities.

After removal of 3 bases from V and 7 bases from J, the junction contained 5 bases not matched to a gene. Germline CDR1 reads LNHDA; CDR2 reads SQIVND (reference sequence). The CDR3 loop spans 16 amino acids. This material consisted of whole blood, taken at baseline. This sequence originates from an adult who was a healthcare worker with PCR-confirmed SARS-CoV-2 infection or an uninfected control (not recorded which). This chain uses TRBV19 with TRBJ2-2; TRBD2 aligns across 13 bases. CDR3 sequence: CASSIGLAGAGGELFF. Here the CDR3 DNA reads TGTGCCAGTAGTATCGGACTAGCGGGAGCGGGCGGGGAGCTGTTTTTT.